This T cell receptor beta chain was captured in a study of blood T cell repertoires in COVID-19. Looking at the study overall: Collection of acute and convalescent COVID-19 samples took place in the United States, Italy and Spain. Nucleic acid was either cDNA or gDNA, and it came from T cells, B-cell-depleted T cells, or PBMCs.

In the source study's methods: The assay estimated nucleated cells by amplifying reference gene primers. Using immunoSEQ multiplex PCR, the repertoire was profiled, and TCRdb retains in-frame clones only, with some absent. D and trimming come from the DNA, and the V and J calls and clone size come from that table. The sample lists about 270,000 clones, approximately 86% occurring once. Per the germline V gene, CDR1 is GTSNPN and CDR2 is SVGIG (reference sequence). The V end lost 5 bases, the J end lost 7 bases, and 15 bases lay between the germline ends. The CDR3 loop spans 13 amino acids. The sequence came from a man aged 35 to 55 with active or convalescent COVID-19. Specimen: peripheral blood. V is TRBV30 and J is TRBJ2-4; TRBD1 is a possible D gene (6 bases). CDR3 in amino acids: CAWCRDTGNIQYF. The CDR3 DNA reads as TGTGCCTGGTGCCGGGACACAGGGAACATTCAGTACTTC.